In this sample, the clone carrying this T cell receptor (beta chain) is medium-sized. This specimen comes from a study of metastatic and nonmetastatic thyroid tumors. Until they underwent thyroid surgery, no patient had received any treatment. TCRdb used MiXCR to call clones anew from the PCR reads. The sample yields about 20,000 clones, about 12% seen once. From germline, CDR1 is MDHEN and CDR2 SYDVKM. The CDR3 contains 15 residues. V gave up 5 bases and J gave up 5 bases, with 18 bases separating them. The sequence came from a male donor with papillary thyroid cancer or a benign thyroid nodule (not recorded which). Some clones in this sample may be carry-over from other donors' samples. The sample was blood. The V call is TRBV28, the J call TRBJ2-5, with a possible D match to TRBD2 (5 bases). The CDR3 sequence: CASSPNWGEGETQYF. The CDR3, as DNA: TGTGCCAGCAGTCCCAACTGGGGAGAGGGTGAGACCCAGTACTTC.